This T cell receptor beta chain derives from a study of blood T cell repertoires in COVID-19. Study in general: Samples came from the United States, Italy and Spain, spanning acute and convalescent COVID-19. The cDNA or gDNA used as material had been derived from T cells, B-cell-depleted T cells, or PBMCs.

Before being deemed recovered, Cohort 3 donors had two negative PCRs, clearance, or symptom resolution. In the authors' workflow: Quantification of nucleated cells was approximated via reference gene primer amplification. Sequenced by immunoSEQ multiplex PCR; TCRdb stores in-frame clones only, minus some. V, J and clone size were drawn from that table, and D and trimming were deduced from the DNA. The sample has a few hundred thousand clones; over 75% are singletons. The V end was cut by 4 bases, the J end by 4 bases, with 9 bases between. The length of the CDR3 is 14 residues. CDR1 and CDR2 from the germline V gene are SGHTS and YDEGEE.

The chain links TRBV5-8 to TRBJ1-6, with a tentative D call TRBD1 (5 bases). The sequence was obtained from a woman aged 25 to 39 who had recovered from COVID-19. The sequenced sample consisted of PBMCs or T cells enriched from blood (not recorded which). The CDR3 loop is CASSTGFYNSPLHF. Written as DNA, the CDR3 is TGTGCCAGCAGCACAGGATTTTATAATTCACCCCTCCACTTT.